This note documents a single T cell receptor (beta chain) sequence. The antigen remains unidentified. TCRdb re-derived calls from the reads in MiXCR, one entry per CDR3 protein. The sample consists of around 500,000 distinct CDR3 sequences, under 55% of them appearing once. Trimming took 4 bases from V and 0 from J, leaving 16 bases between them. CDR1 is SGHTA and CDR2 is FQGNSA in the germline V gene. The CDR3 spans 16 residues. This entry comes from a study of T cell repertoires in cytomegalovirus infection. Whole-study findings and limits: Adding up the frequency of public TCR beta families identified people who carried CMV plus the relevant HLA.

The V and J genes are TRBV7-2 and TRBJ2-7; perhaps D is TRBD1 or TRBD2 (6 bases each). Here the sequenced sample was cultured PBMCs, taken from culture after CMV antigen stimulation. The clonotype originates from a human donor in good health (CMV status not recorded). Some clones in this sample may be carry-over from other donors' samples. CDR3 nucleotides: TGTGCCAGCAGCTACCCCGGGGGCGGAAGCTCCTACGAGCAGTACTTC. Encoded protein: CASSYPGGGSSYEQYF.